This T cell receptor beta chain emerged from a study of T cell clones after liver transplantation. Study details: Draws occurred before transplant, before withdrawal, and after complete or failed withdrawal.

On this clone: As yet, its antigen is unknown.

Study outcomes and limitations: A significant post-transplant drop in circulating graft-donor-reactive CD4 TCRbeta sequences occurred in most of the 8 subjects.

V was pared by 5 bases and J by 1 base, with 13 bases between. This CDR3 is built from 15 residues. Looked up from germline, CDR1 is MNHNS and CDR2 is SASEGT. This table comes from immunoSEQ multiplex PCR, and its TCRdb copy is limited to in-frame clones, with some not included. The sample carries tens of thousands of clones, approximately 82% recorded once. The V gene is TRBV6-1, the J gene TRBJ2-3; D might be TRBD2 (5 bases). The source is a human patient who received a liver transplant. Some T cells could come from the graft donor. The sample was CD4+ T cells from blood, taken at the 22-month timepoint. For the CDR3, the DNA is TGTGCCAGCAGTCTCGATGCGGGCGGCACAGATACGCAGTATTTT. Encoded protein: CASSLDAGGTDTQYF.